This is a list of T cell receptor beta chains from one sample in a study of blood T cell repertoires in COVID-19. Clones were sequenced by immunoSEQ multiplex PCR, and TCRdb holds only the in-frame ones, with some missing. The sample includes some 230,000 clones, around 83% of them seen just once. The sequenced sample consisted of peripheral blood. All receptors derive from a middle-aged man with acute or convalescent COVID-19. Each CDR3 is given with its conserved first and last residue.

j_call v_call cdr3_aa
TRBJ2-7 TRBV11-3 CASSAGTGGTNEQYF
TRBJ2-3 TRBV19 CASSMRNGDTQYF
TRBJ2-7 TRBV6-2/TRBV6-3 CASSGGQGKFF
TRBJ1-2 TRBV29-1 CSVVGGSGYTF
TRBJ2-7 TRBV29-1 CSVEEGQSYEQYF
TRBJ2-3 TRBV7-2 CASSTTSGGARDTQYF
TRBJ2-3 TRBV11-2 CASSHRRDSPTDTQYF
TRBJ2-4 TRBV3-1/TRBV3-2 CASSLGQGAQNIQYF
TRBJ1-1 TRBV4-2 CASSPPFTGGRGAFF
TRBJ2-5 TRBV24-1 CATSDDVRGRGETQYF
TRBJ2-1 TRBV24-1 CATSESGTGPFNEQFF
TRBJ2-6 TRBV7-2 CASSLQTGLSGGANVLTF
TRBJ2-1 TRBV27 CASSGSSYNEQFF
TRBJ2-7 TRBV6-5 CASSFSGGNSYEQYF
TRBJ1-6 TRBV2 CASRTDQGNSPLHF
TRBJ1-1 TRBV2 CASSPQGWATEAFF
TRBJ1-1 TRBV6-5 CASTARQGNTEAFF
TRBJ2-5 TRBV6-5 CASTQRLTGTQYF
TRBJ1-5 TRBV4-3 CASSQSRGQPQHF
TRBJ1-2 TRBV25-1 CASSERGGNYGYTF
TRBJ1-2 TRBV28 CASAPDSPYYTF
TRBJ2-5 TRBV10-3 CAPRLRETQYF
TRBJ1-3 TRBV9 CASSVFTGGEGNTIYF
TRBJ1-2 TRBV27 CASSSQGQGPANYGYTF
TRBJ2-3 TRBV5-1 CASSLENRPRGMDTQYF
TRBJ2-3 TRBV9 CASSVEGGPTDTQYF
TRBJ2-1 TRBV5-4 CASSQPAGAGYNEQFF
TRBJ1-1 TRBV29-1 CSVFHRGSSTEAFF